This T cell receptor beta chain derives from a study of blood T cell repertoires in COVID-19. V shed 4 bases and J 6 bases; nucleotides not matched to a gene: 3. This CDR3 spans 12 amino acids. Germline V gene data show CDR1 as SGHDT and CDR2 as YYEEEE. This clone was seen just once. Sequenced by immunoSEQ multiplex PCR; TCRdb stores in-frame clones only, minus some. Of 350,000 to 450,000 clones listed, roughly 90% are singletons. The receptor was isolated from a woman in her thirties or forties who had been exposed to COVID-19. Sequenced sample: PBMCs or T cells enriched from blood (not recorded which). The chain joins TRBV5-6 to TRBJ1-2; 7 bases map to TRBD1. Here the CDR3 reads CASSLGTDGYTF. The CDR3 DNA is TGTGCCAGCAGCCTCGGGACAGATGGCTACACCTTC.